Listed here are 19 T cell receptor beta chains from one sample, sequenced in a study of blood T cell repertoires in COVID-19. The protocol was immunoSEQ multiplex PCR, while the TCRdb copy is restricted to in-frame clones and leaves out a portion. Of over 200,000 clones detected, nearly 90% appear once; the ten largest clones hold 10% to 13%. Sequencing input: PBMCs or T cells enriched from blood (not recorded which). The source is a man aged 25 to 40 who had recovered from COVID-19.

This clone was recorded a few times. CDR3 region: CASSSQTSSGELFF. DNA for the CDR3: TGTGCCAGCAGCTCCCAGACTAGCAGCGGGGAGCTGTTTTTT. The rearrangement joins TRBV5-4 to TRBJ2-2; 7 bases line up with TRBD2. V lost 3 bases to trimming and J lost 7 bases; unmatched junction nucleotides: 6. The CDR3 consists of 14 residues. Germline V gives CDR1 SGHNT, CDR2 YYREEE (reference sequence).

The rearrangement links TRBV5-4 to TRBJ2-1; unclear D gene. The CDR3 spans 11 residues. Germline values: CDR1 SGHNT, CDR2 YYREEE (reference sequence). Trimming removed 1 base at V and 10 bases at J, with 6 bases between. The DNA of the CDR3 is TGTGCCAGCAGCTTGTTGCGAGAGCAGTTCTTC. Its protein product is CASSLLREQFF. Together with reference TRBV5-4 and TRBJ2-1, the CDR3 gives the full variable domain: ETGVTQSPTHLIKTRGQQVTLRCSSQSGHNTVSWYQQALGQGPQFIFQYYREEENGRGNFPPRFSGLQFPNYSSELNVNALELDDSALYLCASSLLREQFFGPGTRLTVL.

The chain employs TRBV9 and TRBJ1-2; no definite D call. There are 13 residues in the CDR3. CDR1 SGDLS and CDR2 YYNGEE come from the germline V gene. Trimming took 4 bases from V and 6 from J, leaving 13 bases between them. In DNA form, the CDR3 reads TGTGCCAGCAGCTCAGTCCGGGTGCATGGCTACACCTTC. This codes for CASSSVRVHGYTF.

In DNA, the CDR3 is TGTGCCAGCAGCCAAGCACCCACAAATAATGAAAAACTGTTTTTT. Translation gives CASSQAPTNNEKLFF. The chain employs TRBV3-1 (or the pseudogene TRBV3-2) and TRBJ1-4; no firm D call. The germline CDR1 and CDR2 sequences are LGHDT and YNNKEL (reference sequence). The CDR3 consists of 15 residues. V lost 1 base to trimming and J lost 4 bases, with 10 bases between them.

The chain couples TRBV3-1 (or the pseudogene TRBV3-2) to TRBJ1-1; 8 nucleotides align to TRBD1. V dropped 2 bases and J dropped 5; count of bases not matched to a gene: 4. Germline V lookup: CDR1 LGHDT, CDR2 YNNKEL (reference sequence). This CDR3 spans 14 amino acids. The CDR3 here is CASSQPDRGTEAFF. The CDR3 DNA sequence: TGTGCCAGCAGCCAACCTGACAGGGGAACTGAAGCTTTCTTT.

V gene TRBV19 combines with J gene TRBJ1-1; 8 bases match TRBD1. The CDR3 runs to 16 residues. V was clipped by 7 bases and J by 3 bases; unmatched bases: 13. The germline gives CDR1 LNHDA, CDR2 SQIVND (reference sequence). This chain's CDR3 is CASKGPRDRLYTEAFF. As DNA, the CDR3 is TGTGCCAGTAAGGGCCCACGGGACAGGTTATACACTGAAGCTTTCTTT.

CDR3 in DNA: TGTGCCACCGGGGCAGCCAACACAGATACGCAGTATTTT. It yields the protein CATGAANTDTQYF. The chain couples TRBV24-1 to TRBJ2-3; maybe TRBD1 (5 bases). V gave up 9 bases and J gave up 2 bases, with 11 bases separating them. The CDR3 contains 13 residues. Germline V gives CDR1 KGHDR, CDR2 SFDVKD.

V usage is TRBV18 and J usage is TRBJ2-1; TRBD2 is a possible D gene (5 bases). This CDR3 has 15 amino acids. Deletions cut 3 bases from V and 5 bases from J, with 14 bases between. The germline V gene has CDR1 KGHSH and CDR2 LQKENI. The CDR3 spells CASSPGVYPNNEQFF. CDR3 DNA: TGTGCCAGCTCACCCGGGGTCTACCCCAACAATGAGCAGTTCTTC.

The chain carries TRBV2 and TRBJ2-7; D gene uncertain. The CDR3 length is 13 residues. The germline V and J ends were trimmed by 6 bases and 3 bases, with 12 bases remaining between them. Germline lookup yields CDR1 SNHLY and CDR2 FYNNEI. The CDR3 DNA reads TGTGCCAGCAGCGACGGGTCCTACTACGAGCAGTACTTC. Amino acids: CASSDGSYYEQYF.

J is TRBJ1-4 and V is TRBV5-4; unclear D gene. Germline loops: CDR1 SGHNT, CDR2 YYREEE (reference sequence). The CDR3 loop spans 15 amino acids. Trimming took off 4 bases at V and 0 bases at J, with 10 bases between the two ends. The CDR3 spells CASSKETSTNEKLFF. CDR3 DNA: TGTGCCAGCAGCAAAGAGACTTCAACTAATGAAAAACTGTTTTTT.

The chain joins TRBV6-5 to TRBJ2-7; tentatively, D is TRBD1 (5 bases). The V end lost 2 bases, the J end lost 3 bases, and 8 bases lay between the germline ends. The CDR3 extends over 13 amino acids. The V gene's germline CDR1 is MNHEY and CDR2 SVGAGI. Here the CDR3 reads CASSYRGGYEQYF. CDR3 nucleotide sequence: TGTGCCAGCAGTTACAGGGGTGGCTACGAGCAGTACTTC.

The V gene is TRBV20-1, the J gene TRBJ2-1; 7 positions agree with TRBD2. Trimming at V came to 3 bases and at J to 5 bases, leaving 13 bases not matched to a gene. The CDR3 consists of 16 residues. Germline loops: CDR1 DFQATT, CDR2 SNEGSKA (reference sequence). The chain's CDR3 is CSASLAGEWSHNEQFF. In DNA form, the CDR3 reads TGCAGTGCTAGTTTGGCGGGGGAGTGGTCCCACAATGAGCAGTTCTTC.

This clone was seen just once. This chain connects TRBV18 to TRBJ2-1, with 7 positions matching TRBD2. The CDR3 runs 17 residues. J was trimmed by 4 bases and V by 6 bases; bases with no gene match: 15. Germline loops: CDR1 KGHSH, CDR2 LQKENI. CDR3 residues: CASSTRGGGGRYNEQFF. In DNA, the CDR3 is TGTGCCAGCTCGACCCGCGGTGGCGGGGGAAGGTACAATGAGCAGTTCTTC. Full variable domain (remainder filled in from reference TRBV18 and TRBJ2-1): NAGVMQNPRHLVRRRGQEARLRCSPMKGHSHVYWYRQLPEEGLKFMVYLQKENIIDESGMPKERFSAEFPKEGPSILRIQQVVRGDSAAYFCASSTRGGGGRYNEQFFGPGTRLTVL.

The chain has TRBV6-2 or TRBV6-3 and TRBJ1-6; tentative D call: TRBD1 (6 bases). The CDR3 covers 14 residues. The germline CDR1 and CDR2 sequences are MNHEY and SVGEGT. Trimming took 5 bases from V and 10 from J, leaving 15 bases between them. The CDR3 here is CASSSGGGGSPLHF. The CDR3 nucleotides are TGTGCCAGCAGTAGTGGAGGGGGGGGCTCACCCCTCCACTTT.

The V and J genes are TRBV6-2 or TRBV6-3 and TRBJ2-1, with 8 bases lining up with TRBD2. Per the germline V gene, CDR1 is MNHEY and CDR2 is SVGEGT. The CDR3 totals 19 residues. Trimming removed 5 bases from V and 1 base from J; junction bases left unmatched: 16. The CDR3 sequence is CASSPGTRGPGRSYNEQFF. For the CDR3, the DNA is TGTGCCAGCAGTCCCGGGACTAGGGGCCCAGGGAGGTCCTACAATGAGCAGTTCTTC.

This clone was counted between two and nine times. The genes are TRBV6-6 and TRBJ1-4; 10 nucleotides line up with TRBD1. V gave up 5 bases and J gave up 3 bases; unmatched junction bases: 9. This CDR3 spans 17 amino acids. Germline loops: CDR1 MNHNY, CDR2 SVGAGI (reference sequence). CDR3 sequence: CASSPRDRGWSNEKLFF. The DNA of the CDR3 is TGTGCCAGCAGTCCGCGGGACAGGGGTTGGTCTAATGAAAAACTGTTTTTT.

V usage is TRBV28 and J usage is TRBJ2-5; D not resolved. Germline assignment: CDR1 MDHEN and CDR2 SYDVKM. Between the trimmed V and J ends, which lost 5 bases and 3 bases, there was a span of 19 bases. The CDR3 consists of 16 residues. The CDR3 nucleotides are TGTGCCAGCAGTCAAACAAGGAGCCGGTGGGAAGAGACCCAGTACTTC. It is translated as CASSQTRSRWEETQYF.

The chain couples TRBV28 to TRBJ1-2; perhaps TRBD1 as D (6 bases). Germline V lookup: CDR1 MDHEN, CDR2 SYDVKM. Trimming stripped 5 bases from V and 6 bases from J, with 16 bases between. This CDR3 contains 14 residues. Here the CDR3 reads CASSTSVGQNGYTF. CDR3 coding DNA: TGTGCCAGCAGTACATCAGTAGGACAGAATGGCTACACCTTC.

This sequence joins TRBV4-1 and TRBJ2-7, with 10 bases fitting TRBD1. The J segment lost 4 bases and the V segment lost 1 base, leaving 10 bases of the junction unmatched. Germline loops: CDR1 MGHRA, CDR2 YSYEKL. This CDR3 contains 17 residues. CDR3: CASSQVGQGVSWYEQYF. The DNA of the CDR3 is TGCGCCAGCAGCCAAGTAGGACAGGGGGTAAGCTGGTACGAGCAGTACTTC.